The 23 T cell receptor beta chains given below trace back to one sample, sequenced in a study of human T cells and chemical hapten exposure. TCRdb reanalysed the RACE reads using MiXCR and keeps one entry per CDR3 protein. The table includes 340,000 or so distinct CDR3 sequences, around 7% detected once. Indicated time point: patch test 1, 2 weeks after DPC sensitization. The treatment denotes: therapeutic diphenylcyclopropenone sensitization with weekly scalp DPC. The sequences come from whole blood, collected in connection with sensitization to the hapten diphenylcyclopropenone (DPC). These receptors were taken from a woman younger than 35 with alopecia areata. Some clones in this sample may be carry-over from other donors' samples.

This chain links TRBV12-3 or TRBV12-4 with TRBJ1-2, with D tentatively TRBD1 (5 bases). Trimming cost V 5 bases and J 5 bases, with 12 bases left between them. The CDR3 is 13 residues long. Here the CDR3 reads CASSEWEGYGYTF. CDR3 DNA: TGTGCCAGCAGTGAATGGGAGGGGTATGGCTACACCTTC.

The J gene is TRBJ2-7, the V gene TRBV20-1; D might be TRBD2 (6 bases). The CDR3 is made up of 13 amino acids. With 5 bases removed from V and 2 bases from J, the gap between germline ends came to 13 bases. CDR1 and CDR2 (germline): DFQATT, SNEGSKA (reference sequence). In nucleotides, the CDR3 is TGCAGTGCTGTCGGAGGGTCTACCTACGAGCAGTACTTC. Amino acids: CSAVGGSTYEQYF.

This clonotype was counted many times. The chain links TRBV2 to TRBJ2-7; a possible D gene is TRBD1 (5 bases). The CDR3 sequence is 13 residues long. V dropped 6 bases and J dropped 5 bases, with 14 bases sitting between them. Per germline, CDR1 SNHLY and CDR2 FYNNEI. The CDR3 coding sequence is TGTGCCAGCAGGCCCACAGGTCTGGACGAGCAGTACTTC. Protein product: CASRPTGLDEQYF. The whole variable domain, filled in from reference TRBV2 and TRBJ2-7, reads EPEVTQTPSHQVTQMGQEVILRCVPISNHLYFYWYRQILGQKVEFLVSFYNNEISEKSEIFDDQFSVERPDGSNFTLKIRSTKLEDSAMYFCASRPTGLDEQYFGPGTRLTVT.

This clonotype was found a few times. The chain combines TRBV12-3 or TRBV12-4 with TRBJ1-2; the match to TRBD1 covers 8 bases. Trimming removed 5 bases from V and 8 bases from J; junction bases left unmatched: 10. CDR3 length equals 14 residues. This CDR3 reads CASSPDREGGGYTF. The CDR3 region has the DNA TGTGCCAGCAGTCCGGACAGGGAAGGAGGCGGCTACACCTTC.

This clonotype was observed many times. The chain employs TRBV20-1 and TRBJ1-1; D unclear. Germline CDR1 and CDR2: DFQATT and SNEGSKA (reference sequence). V was cut by 3 bases and J by 8 bases, with 4 bases left in between. The CDR3 is 9 residues long. Here the CDR3 DNA reads TGCAGTGCTAGGGACGAAGCTTTCTTT. It translates to CSARDEAFF.

The V and J genes are TRBV6-2 or TRBV6-3 and TRBJ1-5; tentatively, D is TRBD1 (6 bases). The CDR3 extends over 14 amino acids. Germline CDR1 reads MNHEY; CDR2 reads SVGEGT. V lost 2 bases and J lost 3, with 8 bases in between. The DNA for the CDR3 is TGTGCCAGCAGTTACAGGACAGTCAATCAGCCCCAGCATTTT. Protein product: CASSYRTVNQPQHF.

This clonotype has only a few counts. The rearrangement uses TRBV12-3 or TRBV12-4 and TRBJ2-7, with 9 bases fitting TRBD1. There are 15 residues in the CDR3. The J segment lost 2 bases and the V segment lost 5 bases, leaving 7 bases of the junction unmatched. The CDR3, as DNA: TGTGCCAGCAGTACCGGGACAGGGTATACCTACGAGCAGTACTTC. Residues: CASSTGTGYTYEQYF.

The table lists this clonotype with a few counts. V is TRBV7-6 and J is TRBJ2-7; D ambiguous. The V and J ends lost 5 bases and 0 bases respectively, with 20 bases between them. The length of the CDR3 is 17 residues. CDR1 and CDR2 from the germline V gene are SGHVS and FNYEAQ. The CDR3 region is CASSHLSYSVLSYEQYF. The CDR3 DNA sequence: TGTGCCAGCAGCCACCTTTCGTACAGCGTACTCTCCTACGAGCAGTACTTC.

This clonotype showed up many times. The chain uses TRBV2 and TRBJ1-2, with TRBD1 matching over 12 bases. V trimming: 9 bases; J trimming: 4 bases; junction bases outside the gene matches: 18. The CDR3 covers 18 residues. In germline, CDR1 is SNHLY, CDR2 FYNNEI. The CDR3 loop is CASPDAGTGGLLGYGYTF. Written as DNA, the CDR3 is TGTGCCAGTCCTGATGCCGGGACAGGGGGCCTCCTAGGCTATGGCTACACCTTC.

Ten or more counts support this clonotype. This chain uses TRBV7-3 with TRBJ2-3; perhaps TRBD1 as D (7 bases). Trimming left V 1 base short and J 10 bases short, with 18 bases between. The CDR3 is made up of 15 amino acids. Germline V lookup: CDR1 SGHTA, CDR2 FQGTGA. CDR3 in DNA: TGTGCCAGCAGCTTAAGGCGGGACAGTCTAGCTCCGCAGTATTTT. The encoded protein is CASSLRRDSLAPQYF.

This clonotype came up many times. The V and J genes are TRBV10-3 and TRBJ2-3; weak D call: TRBD2 (5 bases). From germline, CDR1 is ENHRY and CDR2 SYGVKD. Trimming took off 3 bases at V and 7 bases at J, with 17 bases between the two ends. The CDR3 covers 15 residues. The CDR3 DNA is TGTGCCATCAGTGATGCCGGCCGTTCGGGAAATACGCAGTATTTT. Translated, it gives CAISDAGRSGNTQYF.

This clonotype was counted ten times or more. The chain recombines TRBV5-1 with TRBJ2-3; D perhaps matches TRBD1 (5 bases). Germline loops: CDR1 SGHRS, CDR2 YFSETQ. Trimming took 5 bases from V and 3 from J, leaving 10 bases between them. CDR3 length equals 13 residues. The CDR3 bases are TGCGCCAGCAGGGCACAGGAAACAGATACGCAGTATTTT. It is translated as CASRAQETDTQYF.

This clonotype was seen a few times. The chain couples TRBV5-1 to TRBJ2-5; a weak D match, TRBD1 (5 bases). V lost 0 bases and J 2 bases, leaving 11 bases between the germline ends. The germline gives CDR1 SGHRS, CDR2 YFSETQ. The CDR3 length is 15 residues. In DNA, the CDR3 is TGCGCCAGCAGCTTGGCCTCGGCAGGGCAAGAGACCCAGTACTTC. It yields the protein CASSLASAGQETQYF.

The chain is built from TRBV20-1 and TRBJ1-2; no definite D call. Germline V gene data show CDR1 as DFQATT and CDR2 as SNEGSKA (reference sequence). The CDR3 length is 14 residues. Trimming stripped 6 bases from V and 1 base from J, with 15 bases between. The CDR3 sequence is CSAHAASLNYGYTF. The CDR3 DNA sequence: TGCAGTGCCCATGCGGCGTCACTTAACTATGGCTACACCTTC.

The J gene is TRBJ1-4, the V gene TRBV24-1, with TRBD1 as a possible D gene (6 bases). This CDR3 comprises 16 residues. Trimming took 11 bases from V and 2 from J, leaving 20 bases between them. CDR1 KGHDR and CDR2 SFDVKD come from the germline V gene. The CDR3 bases are TGTGCCATCTCCTGGGCCAGGGGCGAGACTAATGAAAAACTGTTTTTT. The encoded protein is CAISWARGETNEKLFF.

This clonotype was observed a few times. This chain links TRBV6-2 or TRBV6-3 with TRBJ1-1, with D perhaps matching TRBD1 (5 bases). The CDR3 has 10 amino acids. Germline CDR1 MNHEY, CDR2 SVGEGT. Trimming removed 9 bases at V and 3 bases at J, with 5 bases between. As DNA, the CDR3 is TGTGCCAGACAGGACACTGAAGCTTTCTTT. Its protein is CARQDTEAFF.

In this sample, this clonotype turned up a few times. For the CDR3, the DNA is TGTGCCAGCAGCTCCTTGACTAGTAATGAGCAGTTCTTC. Translated, it gives CASSSLTSNEQFF. The chain joins TRBV7-2 to TRBJ2-1; D is perhaps TRBD2 (6 bases). Germline CDR1 SGHTA, CDR2 FQGNSA. This CDR3 is 13 amino acids long. Deletions cut 4 bases from V and 7 bases from J, with 11 bases between.

At least ten counts were recorded for this clonotype. This chain joins TRBV28 and TRBJ2-7, with D possibly TRBD2 on 6 matching bases. Trimming removed 10 bases from V and 4 bases from J, with 17 bases in between. Germline CDR1 reads MDHEN; CDR2 reads SYDVKM. The CDR3 contains 13 residues. The CDR3 protein is CAITPGLTYEQYF. In DNA, the CDR3 is TGTGCCATCACCCCGGGACTGACTTACGAGCAGTACTTC. Full variable domain (missing parts from reference TRBV28 and TRBJ2-7): DVKVTQSSRYLVKRTGEKVFLECVQDMDHENMFWYRQDPGLGLRLIYFSYDVKMKEKGDIPEGYSVSREKKERFSLILESASTNQTSMYLCAITPGLTYEQYFGPGTRLTVT.

This clonotype was detected many times. The CDR3 region is CASSPDGYGYTF. DNA for the CDR3: TGTGCCAGCAGCCCAGACGGCTATGGCTACACCTTC. This chain joins TRBV6-5 and TRBJ1-2; D is unresolved. The CDR3 totals 12 residues. The V and J ends lost 6 bases and 4 bases respectively, with 9 bases between them. From germline, CDR1 is MNHEY and CDR2 SVGAGI.

The rearrangement uses TRBV5-1 and TRBJ1-4; the D is unclear. The CDR3 sequence is 13 residues long. V dropped 0 bases and J dropped 7 bases, with 7 bases sitting between them. The germline V gene encodes CDR1 SGHRS and CDR2 YFSETQ. CDR3 residues: CASSLELAEKLFF. CDR3 bases: TGCGCCAGCAGCTTGGAGTTGGCTGAAAAACTGTTTTTT.

This clonotype has only a few counts. The J gene is TRBJ1-1, the V gene TRBV9; no reliable D call. Per the germline V gene, CDR1 is SGDLS and CDR2 is YYNGEE. CDR3 length: 13 amino acids. V was clipped by 1 base and J by 7 bases, with 11 bases between them. CDR3 DNA: TGTGCCAGCAGCGTAAACAGTCTTAATGAAGCTTTCTTT. The encoded protein is CASSVNSLNEAFF.

This clonotype was seen ten or more times. The chain carries TRBV20-1 and TRBJ2-1; possibly TRBD1 or TRBD2 for D (5 bases each). The V end was cut by 6 bases, the J end by 0 bases, with 15 bases between. This CDR3 contains 15 residues. Germline-derived CDR1 and CDR2 are DFQATT and SNEGSKA (reference sequence). CDR3 DNA: TGCAGTGCCCCAATGACAGACTACTCCTACAATGAGCAGTTCTTC. This translates into CSAPMTDYSYNEQFF.

The chain links TRBV6-6 to TRBJ2-1; 10 bases are a match to TRBD1. V lost 7 bases to trimming and J lost 9 bases; unmatched junction nucleotides: 15. From germline, CDR1 is MNHNY and CDR2 SVGAGI (reference sequence). CDR3 length: 16 amino acids. CDR3 nucleotide sequence: TGTGCCAGCAATAAAATGCGGGACAGGGGTGTGAGTGAGCAGTTCTTC. This gives the protein CASNKMRDRGVSEQFF.